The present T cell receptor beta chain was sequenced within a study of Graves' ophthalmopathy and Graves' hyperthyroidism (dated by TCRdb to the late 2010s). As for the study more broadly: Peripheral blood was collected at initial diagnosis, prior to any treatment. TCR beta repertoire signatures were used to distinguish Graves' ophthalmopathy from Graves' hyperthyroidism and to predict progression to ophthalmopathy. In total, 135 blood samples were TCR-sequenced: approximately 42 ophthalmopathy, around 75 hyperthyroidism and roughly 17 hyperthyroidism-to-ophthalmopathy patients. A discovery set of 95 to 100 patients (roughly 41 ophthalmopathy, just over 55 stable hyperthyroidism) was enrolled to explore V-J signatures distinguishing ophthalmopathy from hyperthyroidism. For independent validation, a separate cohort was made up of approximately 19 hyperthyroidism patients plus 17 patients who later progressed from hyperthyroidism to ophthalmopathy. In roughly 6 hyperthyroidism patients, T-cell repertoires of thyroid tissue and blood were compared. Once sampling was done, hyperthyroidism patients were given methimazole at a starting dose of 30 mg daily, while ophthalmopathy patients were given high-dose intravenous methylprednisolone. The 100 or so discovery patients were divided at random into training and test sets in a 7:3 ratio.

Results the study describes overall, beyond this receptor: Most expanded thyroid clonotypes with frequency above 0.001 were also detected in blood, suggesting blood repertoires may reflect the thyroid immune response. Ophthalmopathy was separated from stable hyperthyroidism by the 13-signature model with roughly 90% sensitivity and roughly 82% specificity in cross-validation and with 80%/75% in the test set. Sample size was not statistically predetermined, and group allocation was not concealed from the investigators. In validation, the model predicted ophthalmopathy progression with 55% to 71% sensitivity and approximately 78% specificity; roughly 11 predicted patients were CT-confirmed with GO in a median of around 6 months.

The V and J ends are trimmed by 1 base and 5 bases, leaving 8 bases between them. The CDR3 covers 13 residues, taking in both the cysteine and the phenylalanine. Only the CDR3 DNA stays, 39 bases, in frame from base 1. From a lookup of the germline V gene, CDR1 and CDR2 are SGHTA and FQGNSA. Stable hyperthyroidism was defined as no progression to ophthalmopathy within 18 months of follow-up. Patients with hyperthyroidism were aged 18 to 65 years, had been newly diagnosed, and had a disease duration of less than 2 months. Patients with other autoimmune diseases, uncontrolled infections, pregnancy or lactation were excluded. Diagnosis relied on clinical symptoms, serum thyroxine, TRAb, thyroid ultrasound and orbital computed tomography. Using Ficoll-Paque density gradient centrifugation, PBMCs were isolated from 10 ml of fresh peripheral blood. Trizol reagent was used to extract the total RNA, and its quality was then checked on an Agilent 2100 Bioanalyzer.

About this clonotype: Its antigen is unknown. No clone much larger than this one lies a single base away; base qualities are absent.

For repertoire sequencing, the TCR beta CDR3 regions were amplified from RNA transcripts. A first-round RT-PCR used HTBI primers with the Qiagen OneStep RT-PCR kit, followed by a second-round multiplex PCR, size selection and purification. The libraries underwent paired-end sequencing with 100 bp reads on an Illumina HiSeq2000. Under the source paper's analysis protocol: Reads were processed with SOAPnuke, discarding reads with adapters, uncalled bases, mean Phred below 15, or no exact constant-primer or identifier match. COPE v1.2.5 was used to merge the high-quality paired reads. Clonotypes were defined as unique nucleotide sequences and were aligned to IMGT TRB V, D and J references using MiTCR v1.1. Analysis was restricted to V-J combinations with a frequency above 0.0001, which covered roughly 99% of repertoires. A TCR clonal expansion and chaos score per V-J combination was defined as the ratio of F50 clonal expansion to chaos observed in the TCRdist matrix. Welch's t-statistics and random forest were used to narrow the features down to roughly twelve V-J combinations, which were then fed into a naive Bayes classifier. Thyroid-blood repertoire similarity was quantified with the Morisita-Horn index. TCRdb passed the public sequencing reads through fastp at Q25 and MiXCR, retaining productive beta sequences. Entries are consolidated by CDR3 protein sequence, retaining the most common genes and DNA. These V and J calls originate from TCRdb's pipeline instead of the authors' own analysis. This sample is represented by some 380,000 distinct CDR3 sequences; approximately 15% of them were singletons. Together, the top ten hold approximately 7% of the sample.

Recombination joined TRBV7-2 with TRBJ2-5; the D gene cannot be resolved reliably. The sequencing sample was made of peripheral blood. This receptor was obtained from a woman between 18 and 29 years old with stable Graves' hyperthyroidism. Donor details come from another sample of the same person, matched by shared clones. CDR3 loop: CASSLVYEETQYF. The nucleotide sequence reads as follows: TGTGCCAGCAGCTTAGTCTACGAGGAGACCCAGTACTTC. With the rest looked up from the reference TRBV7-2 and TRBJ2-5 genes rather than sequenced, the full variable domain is GAGVSQSPSNKVTEKGKDVELRCDPISGHTALYWYRQSLGQGLEFLIYFQGNSAPDKSGLPSDRFSAERTGGSVSTLTIQRTQQEDSAVYLCASSLVYEETQYFGPGTRLLVL.